This paragraph covers one T cell receptor (beta chain) sequence. Its cognate antigen is unknown. This record belongs to a study of blood T cells in healthy people across ages. As for the study in general: Template switching recovered approximately one barcoded beta molecule for every two T cells. Whole-study findings and limits: Among T cells, TCR beta diversity per million cells dropped roughly linearly as age rose.

The CDR3 loop spans 14 amino acids. V was pared by 4 bases and J by 8 bases, with 4 bases of the junction left unmatched. Germline assignment: CDR1 MNHEY and CDR2 SVGAGI. Sample-barcoded 5' priming and a J-beta primer mix drove a second PCR of about 7 to 12 cycles. TCRdb reanalysed the 5' RACE reads using MiXCR and keeps one entry per CDR3 protein. The data show roughly 800,000 distinct CDR3 sequences, 55% to 75% seen once. The sequence was obtained from a man aged 25 to 40 in good health. The sequenced sample was blood. J is TRBJ2-1 and V is TRBV6-5; 11 nucleotides line up with TRBD2. The chain's CDR3 is CASSSGTSGDEQFF. The CDR3 DNA is TGTGCCAGCAGTTCCGGGACTAGCGGTGATGAGCAGTTCTTC.